Listed below are T cell receptor beta chains from one sample, sequenced in a study of somatic mutations in cytotoxic T cells in rheumatoid arthritis. TCRdb keeps only in-frame clones here, not all; method: immunoSEQ multiplex PCR. The sample consists of under 25,000 clones, roughly 90% of them appearing once. The material sequenced was CD8+ T cells sorted from blood. The receptors originated from a man aged 35 to 55 in good health. CDR3s include the opening cysteine and the closing phenylalanine or tryptophan. D genes are given only for firm matches. Clone size, where shown, is once, few, many, or a class for clones that have expanded.

J gene: TRBJ1-5
V gene: TRBV7-8
clone size: -
D gene: -
CDR3 protein: CASSLSGVNQPQHF
CDR3 DNA: TGTGCCAGCAGCTTAAGCGGAGTCAATCAGCCCCAGCATTTT

J gene: TRBJ2-7
V gene: TRBV27
clone size: few
D gene: -
CDR3 protein: CASRSSRLIYEQYF
CDR3 DNA: TGTGCCAGCCGGAGCAGTAGACTTATCTACGAGCAGTACTTC

J gene: TRBJ2-1
V gene: TRBV5-1
clone size: -
D gene: -
CDR3 protein: CASSPRDLKTLGSYNEQFF
CDR3 DNA: TGCGCCAGCAGCCCCCGGGACCTAAAGACCCTCGGATCCTACAATGAGCAGTTCTTC

J gene: TRBJ2-7
V gene: TRBV4-3
clone size: few
D gene: -
CDR3 protein: CASSQVAGSSYEQYF
CDR3 DNA: TGCGCCAGCAGCCAAGTGGCGGGGAGCTCCTACGAGCAGTACTTC

J gene: TRBJ2-7
V gene: TRBV18
clone size: once
D gene: TRBD1
CDR3 protein: CASSPELPADRGYEQYF
CDR3 DNA: TGTGCCAGCTCACCTGAATTACCTGCGGACAGGGGTTACGAGCAGTACTTC

J gene: TRBJ2-1
V gene: TRBV7-9
clone size: once
D gene: TRBD1
CDR3 protein: CASRFGQGKSYNEQFF
CDR3 DNA: TGTGCCAGCAGATTCGGACAGGGAAAGTCCTACAATGAGCAGTTCTTC

J gene: TRBJ1-2
V gene: TRBV27
clone size: -
D gene: -
CDR3 protein: CASSLAPAYYGYTF
CDR3 DNA: TGTGCCAGCAGTTTGGCACCGGCGTACTATGGCTACACCTTC

J gene: TRBJ2-7
V gene: TRBV4-1
clone size: -
D gene: -
CDR3 protein: CASSQDDGEQYF
CDR3 DNA: TGCGCCAGCAGCCAAGATGACGGTGAGCAGTACTTC

J gene: TRBJ2-5
V gene: TRBV29-1
clone size: -
D gene: TRBD1
CDR3 protein: CSVVGQGAKETQYF
CDR3 DNA: TGCAGCGTTGTGGGACAGGGGGCGAAAGAGACCCAGTACTTC

J gene: TRBJ2-1
V gene: TRBV2
clone size: once
D gene: TRBD2
CDR3 protein: CASSGTSGSGSYNEQFF
CDR3 DNA: TGTGCCAGCAGTGGGACTAGCGGGAGTGGCTCCTACAATGAGCAGTTCTTC

J gene: TRBJ1-4
V gene: TRBV7-8
clone size: -
D gene: -
CDR3 protein: CASSTAPRVLTLNEKLFF
CDR3 DNA: TGTGCCAGCAGCACAGCCCCCAGGGTCCTCACCTTAAATGAAAAACTGTTTTTT

J gene: TRBJ2-2
V gene: TRBV7-8
clone size: -
D gene: TRBD2
CDR3 protein: CASSTGLAGGPINGGELFF
CDR3 DNA: TGTGCCAGCAGCACGGGACTAGCGGGAGGGCCGATCAACGGCGGGGAGCTGTTTTTT

J gene: TRBJ2-3
V gene: TRBV9
clone size: -
D gene: -
CDR3 protein: CASSPEGRPFLDTQYF
CDR3 DNA: TGTGCCAGCAGCCCAGAGGGGCGGCCCTTCCTAGATACGCAGTATTTT

J gene: TRBJ1-6
V gene: TRBV5-1
clone size: -
D gene: -
CDR3 protein: CASSFGWLDRTARNNSPLHF
CDR3 DNA: TGCGCCAGCAGCTTTGGGTGGCTTGACAGGACTGCGCGCAATAATTCACCCCTCCACTTT

J gene: TRBJ2-5
V gene: TRBV15
clone size: -
D gene: -
CDR3 protein: CATSRDELVETQYF
CDR3 DNA: TGTGCCACCAGCAGAGATGAACTAGTTGAGACCCAGTACTTC

J gene: TRBJ1-1
V gene: TRBV7-9
clone size: -
D gene: TRBD1
CDR3 protein: CASLGGQGDTEAFF
CDR3 DNA: TGTGCCAGCTTGGGGGGACAGGGGGACACTGAAGCTTTCTTT

J gene: TRBJ1-6
V gene: TRBV28
clone size: -
D gene: TRBD1
CDR3 protein: CASSLGDRDRRF
CDR3 DNA: TGTGCCAGCAGCCTAGGGGACCGGGACAGAAGATTT

J gene: TRBJ2-5
V gene: TRBV4-3
clone size: -
D gene: -
CDR3 protein: CASSQRPGPEETQYF
CDR3 DNA: TGCGCCAGCAGCCAGCGCCCGGGGCCGGAGGAGACCCAGTACTTC

J gene: TRBJ1-5
V gene: TRBV27
clone size: -
D gene: -
CDR3 protein: CASSYSENSNQPQHF
CDR3 DNA: TGTGCCAGCAGTTACTCAGAGAACAGCAATCAGCCCCAGCATTTT

J gene: TRBJ1-2
V gene: TRBV5-1
clone size: -
D gene: -
CDR3 protein: CASSLLPTDGYTF
CDR3 DNA: TGCGCCAGCAGCTTACTCCCGACGGATGGCTACACCTTC

J gene: TRBJ1-1
V gene: TRBV7-8
clone size: -
D gene: -
CDR3 protein: CATQGGNTEAFF
CDR3 DNA: TGTGCCACTCAGGGAGGGAACACTGAAGCTTTCTTT

J gene: TRBJ2-7
V gene: TRBV4-3
clone size: -
D gene: -
CDR3 protein: CASSQDGTHSGEQYF
CDR3 DNA: TGCGCCAGCAGCCAAGATGGGACTCATAGTGGGGAGCAGTACTTC

J gene: TRBJ1-2
V gene: TRBV29-1
clone size: -
D gene: TRBD1
CDR3 protein: CSVELGTGIGYTF
CDR3 DNA: TGCAGCGTTGAACTCGGGACAGGGATCGGCTACACCTTC

J gene: TRBJ1-1
V gene: TRBV28
clone size: few
D gene: -
CDR3 protein: CASVGTGGMNTEAFF
CDR3 DNA: TGTGCCAGCGTCGGGACGGGGGGAATGAACACTGAAGCTTTCTTT

J gene: TRBJ1-5
V gene: TRBV5-7
clone size: -
D gene: -
CDR3 protein: CASSLTGGNQPQHF
CDR3 DNA: TGTGCCAGCAGCTTGACCGGGGGCAATCAGCCCCAGCATTTT

J gene: TRBJ2-3
V gene: TRBV6-5
clone size: -
D gene: -
CDR3 protein: CASRIPDMDTQYF
CDR3 DNA: TGTGCCAGCAGGATCCCGGATATGGATACGCAGTATTTT

J gene: TRBJ2-1
V gene: TRBV27
clone size: -
D gene: TRBD2
CDR3 protein: CASSLGLAGNEQFF
CDR3 DNA: TGTGCCAGCAGTTTGGGACTAGCGGGAAATGAGCAGTTCTTC

J gene: TRBJ2-7
V gene: TRBV5-6
clone size: -
D gene: -
CDR3 protein: CASSFSSEQYF
CDR3 DNA: TGTGCCAGCAGCTTCTCCTCCGAGCAGTACTTC

J gene: TRBJ2-1
V gene: TRBV27
clone size: -
D gene: TRBD2
CDR3 protein: CASTYGTSSRNEQFF
CDR3 DNA: TGTGCCAGCACCTACGGGACTAGTTCCCGCAATGAGCAGTTCTTC

J gene: TRBJ2-7
V gene: TRBV5-6
clone size: -
D gene: TRBD2
CDR3 protein: CASSLGTTVYEQYF
CDR3 DNA: TGTGCCAGCAGCTTAGGGACTACGGTATACGAGCAGTACTTC